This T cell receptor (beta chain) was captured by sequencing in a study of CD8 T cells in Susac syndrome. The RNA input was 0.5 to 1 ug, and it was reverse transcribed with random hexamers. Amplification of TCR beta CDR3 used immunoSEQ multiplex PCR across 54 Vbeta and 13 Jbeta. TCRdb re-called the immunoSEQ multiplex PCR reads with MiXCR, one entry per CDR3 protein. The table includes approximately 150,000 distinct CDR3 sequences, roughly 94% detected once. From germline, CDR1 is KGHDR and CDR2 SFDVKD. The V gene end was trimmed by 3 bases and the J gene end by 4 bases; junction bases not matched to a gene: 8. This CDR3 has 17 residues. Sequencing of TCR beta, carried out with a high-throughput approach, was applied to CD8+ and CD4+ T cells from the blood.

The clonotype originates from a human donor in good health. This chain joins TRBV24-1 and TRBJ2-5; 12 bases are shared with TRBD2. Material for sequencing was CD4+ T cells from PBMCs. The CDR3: CATSDVSSGRAGETQYF. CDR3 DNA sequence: TGTGCCACCAGTGATGTATCTAGCGGGAGGGCAGGAGAGACCCAGTACTTC.